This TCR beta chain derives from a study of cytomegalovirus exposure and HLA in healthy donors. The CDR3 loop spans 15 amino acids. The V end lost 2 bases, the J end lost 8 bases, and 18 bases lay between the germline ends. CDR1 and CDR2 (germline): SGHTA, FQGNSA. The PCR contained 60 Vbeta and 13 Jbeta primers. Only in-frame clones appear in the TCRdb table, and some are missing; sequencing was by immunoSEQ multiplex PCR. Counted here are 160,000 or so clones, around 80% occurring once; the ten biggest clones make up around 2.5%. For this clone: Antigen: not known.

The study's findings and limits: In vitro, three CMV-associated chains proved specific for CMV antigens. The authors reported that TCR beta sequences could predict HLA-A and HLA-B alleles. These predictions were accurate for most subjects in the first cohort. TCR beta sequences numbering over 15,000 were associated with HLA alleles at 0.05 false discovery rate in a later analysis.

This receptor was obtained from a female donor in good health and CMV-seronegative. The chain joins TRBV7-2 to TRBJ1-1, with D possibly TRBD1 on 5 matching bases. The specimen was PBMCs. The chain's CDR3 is CASSLLVGGIGEAFF. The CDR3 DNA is TGTGCCAGCAGCTTATTGGTTGGGGGGATCGGCGAAGCTTTCTTT.